The present T cell receptor beta chain was sequenced within a study of cytomegalovirus exposure and HLA in healthy donors. Findings of the study overall: It was assumed in the presence/absence analyses that sequencing depth was roughly uniform across donors. One cluster of highly shared sequence variants probably arose as a sequencing artifact.

V was pared by 6 bases and J by 4 bases, with 12 bases between. The germline V gene encodes CDR1 MNHNY and CDR2 SVGAGI (reference sequence). The CDR3 extends over 13 amino acids. This PCR relied on a set of 60 Vbeta primers and 13 Jbeta primers. Per the study methods: The count from a later analysis was about 80 million unique TCR beta chains, some 10 million of them shared. The table came from immunoSEQ multiplex PCR; TCRdb's copy has only in-frame clones and leaves some out. The DNA gave D and trimming, while V, J and clone size come from that table. The sample holds 130,000 or so clones, around 74% seen once. On this clone: As yet, its antigen is unknown.

The material sequenced was PBMCs. The sequence derives from a man in his late teens or twenties in good health and CMV-seropositive. The chain carries TRBV6-6 and TRBJ1-2; no definite D call. CDR3 bases: TGTGCCAGCAGATCCACTACTAGCTATGGCTACACCTTC. Its protein product is CASRSTTSYGYTF.